This T cell receptor beta chain was retrieved from a study of identical twins. TCRdb used MiXCR to reprocess the 5' RACE reads, holding one entry per CDR3 protein. This sample has nearly 900,000 distinct CDR3 sequences, with approximately 13% found just once. The ends lost 6 bases at V and 3 bases at J; junction bases unmatched: 11. The length of the CDR3 is 16 residues. The same data also went into a second study, on yellow fever vaccine responses in identical twins.

The rearrangement joins TRBV12-3 or TRBV12-4 to TRBJ2-3; 8 bases are shared with TRBD1. The sequenced sample consisted of PBMCs. The receptor was derived from a woman under 30 in good health. The CDR3 loop reads CASRSRTGKLTDTQYF. CDR3 DNA sequence: TGTGCCAGCAGATCGCGGACAGGGAAGTTGACAGATACGCAGTATTTT.